One and the same sample provided the 7 T cell receptor beta chains below, sequenced in a study of T cell changes during pregnancy in multiple sclerosis. This table comes from immunoSEQ multiplex PCR, and its TCRdb copy is limited to in-frame clones, with some not included. The table lists about 80,000 clones, around 94% of them singletons, with 0.95% to 1% in the top ten. Sample: peripheral blood, taken in the second trimester of pregnancy. Source of these receptors: a female donor in good health, enrolled as a control in a pregnancy study.

The chain joins TRBV6-1 to TRBJ2-2; TRBD1 aligns across 7 bases. Germline lookup yields CDR1 MNHNS and CDR2 SASEGT. The CDR3 has 13 amino acids. Trimming took 8 bases from V and 4 from J; bases not matched to a gene: 4. The CDR3 bases are TGTGCCAGCGCGACAGGGTTCACCGGGGAGCTGTTTTTT. Encoded protein: CASATGFTGELFF.

This clone was seen a handful of times. This sequence joins TRBV20-1 and TRBJ1-1; tentatively, D is TRBD1 (5 bases). The CDR3 loop spans 11 amino acids. Germline V gene sequence: CDR1 DFQATT, CDR2 SNEGSKA (reference sequence). In DNA, the CDR3 is TGCACCGCCCAGGGTTCGACTGAAGCTTTCTTT. Amino acids: CTAQGSTEAFF.

V and J are TRBV19 and TRBJ2-7; maybe TRBD2 (5 bases). This CDR3 has 13 residues. The V end lost 3 bases, the J end lost 5 bases, and 11 bases lay between the germline ends. Germline V gene lookup returns CDR1 LNHDA and CDR2 SQIVND (reference sequence). The CDR3 bases are TGTGCCAGTAGTATGGGAGCTAGAGACGAGCAGTACTTC. The encoded protein is CASSMGARDEQYF.

The chain joins TRBV5-1 to TRBJ2-2, with D uncertain. The V end was cut by 0 bases, the J end by 0 bases, with 6 bases between. From germline, CDR1 is SGHRS and CDR2 YFSETQ. The CDR3 covers 15 residues. CDR3 region: CASSLGAANTGELFF. In nucleotides, the CDR3 is TGCGCCAGCAGCTTGGGGGCCGCGAACACCGGGGAGCTGTTTTTT.

The CDR3 sequence is CASSRRTGTTDTQYF. CDR3 DNA sequence: TGTGCCAGCAGCCGGCGGACAGGGACCACAGATACGCAGTATTTT. The V and J genes are TRBV7-9 and TRBJ2-3, with 8 bases identical to TRBD1. This CDR3 spans 15 amino acids. The V gene's germline CDR1 is SEHNR and CDR2 FQNEAQ (reference sequence). Losses at the gene ends were 5 bases for V and 2 bases for J; bases not matched to a gene: 6.

The V gene is TRBV19, the J gene TRBJ2-2, with TRBD1 as a possible D gene (8 bases). The CDR3 length is 16 residues. The germline V gene has CDR1 LNHDA and CDR2 SQIVND (reference sequence). V shed 5 bases and J shed 3 bases, with 16 bases lying between them. The CDR3 loop reads CASSPRQGRDTGELFF. The CDR3 DNA is TGTGCCAGTAGTCCACGACAGGGGAGGGACACCGGGGAGCTGTTTTTT.

This chain uses TRBV5-1 with TRBJ2-7, with 10 bases lining up with TRBD2. The CDR3 has 15 residues. CDR1 and CDR2 from the germline V gene are SGHRS and YFSETQ. Germline trimming cut 2 bases from V and 2 bases from J; bases unmatched to any gene: 4. CDR3 amino acids: CASSFGLAEAYEQYF. The CDR3 nucleotides read TGCGCCAGCAGCTTCGGACTAGCGGAGGCCTACGAGCAGTACTTC.